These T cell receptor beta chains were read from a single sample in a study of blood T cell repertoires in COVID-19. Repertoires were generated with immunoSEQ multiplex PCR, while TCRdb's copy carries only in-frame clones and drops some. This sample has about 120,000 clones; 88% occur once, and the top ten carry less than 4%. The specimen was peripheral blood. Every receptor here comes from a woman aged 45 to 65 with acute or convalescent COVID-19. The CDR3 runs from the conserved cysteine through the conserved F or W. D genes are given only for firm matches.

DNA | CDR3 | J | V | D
TGTGCCAGCAGCTTCTCGACTAGCTCCAATGAGCAGTTCTTC | CASSFSTSSNEQFF | TRBJ2-1 | TRBV7-2 | TRBD2
TGTGCCACCAGCAGATTATTATCTGGACAGGGAAAGAACACTGAAGCTTTCTTT | CATSRLLSGQGKNTEAFF | TRBJ1-1 | TRBV15 | TRBD1
TGTGCCAGCAGGCAGCGGGAGGGCCCGAATGAGCAGTTCTTC | CASRQREGPNEQFF | TRBJ2-1 | TRBV2 | TRBD2
TGTGCCAGCAGTTTTTGGAGGGGAGGGACTGAAGCTTTCTTT | CASSFWRGGTEAFF | TRBJ1-1 | TRBV28 | NA
TGTGCCAGCAGCCAAGCCGCGATAGCGGTAGATACGCAGTATTTT | CASSQAAIAVDTQYF | TRBJ2-3 | TRBV3-1/TRBV3-2 | NA
TGTGCCAGCACCCTAGGTCTAGCGGGAAGTAACAATGAGCAGTTCTTC | CASTLGLAGSNNEQFF | TRBJ2-1 | TRBV28 | TRBD2
TGTGCCAGCAGTTTAGGCGCTACGCAGTATTTT | CASSLGATQYF | TRBJ2-3 | TRBV12-3/TRBV12-4 | NA
TGTGCCAGCAGCCTGAGGGTGGCGCGGGAGGGATCCTACAATGAGCAGTTCTTC | CASSLRVAREGSYNEQFF | TRBJ2-1 | TRBV13 | TRBD2
TGTGCCAGCAGCCCCCTCCTTCGCAATGAGCAGTTCTTC | CASSPLLRNEQFF | TRBJ2-1 | TRBV3-1/TRBV3-2 | NA
TGTGCCAGCTCACCAAGGGACACCCAGAACACTGAAGCTTTCTTT | CASSPRDTQNTEAFF | TRBJ1-1 | TRBV18 | NA
TGTGCCAGCAGTTCTGACAGGGTCTATGGCTACACCTTC | CASSSDRVYGYTF | TRBJ1-2 | TRBV2 | TRBD1
TGTGCCAGCAGAAATCAGGGGAGCGAGCAGTACTTC | CASRNQGSEQYF | TRBJ2-7 | TRBV6-6 | NA
TGCGCCAGCAGTGTAGACAGGGGAAATGGCTACACCTTC | CASSVDRGNGYTF | TRBJ1-2 | TRBV10-2 | TRBD1
TGTGCCAGCAGCCCGTCCTGGGCTTCACCCCTCCACTTT | CASSPSWASPLHF | TRBJ1-6 | TRBV14 | NA
TGTGCCAGCAGCTTAGGTCGGGGACAGGGGCCTGAGACCCAGTACTTC | CASSLGRGQGPETQYF | TRBJ2-5 | TRBV11-2 | TRBD1
TGTGCCAGCAGTTTCGACAGACTCCGGGATACGCAGTATTTT | CASSFDRLRDTQYF | TRBJ2-3 | TRBV28 | NA
TGTGCCGCCGCCCACGCGAGGATTAACTATGGCTACACCTTC | CAAAHARINYGYTF | TRBJ1-2 | TRBV30 | NA
TGTGCCAGCAGCTACTCAGCGACCGGGGAGCTGTTTTTT | CASSYSATGELFF | TRBJ2-2 | TRBV5-6 | NA